This T cell receptor (beta chain) was found in a study of Graves' ophthalmopathy and Graves' hyperthyroidism. The study amplified TCR beta CDR3 regions using RNA transcripts. First-round RT-PCR relied on HTBI primers, and a second-round multiplex PCR came next. TCRdb re-derived calls from the multiplex PCR reads in MiXCR, one entry per CDR3 protein. The sample lists around 1,200,000 distinct CDR3 sequences, around a third seen once, with around 10% in the top ten. Looked up from germline, CDR1 is SNHLY and CDR2 is FYNNEI. The germline V and J ends were trimmed by 7 bases and 8 bases, with 20 bases remaining between them. The CDR3 loop spans 15 amino acids. Symptoms, serum thyroxine and TRAb, thyroid ultrasound, and orbital computed tomography formed the diagnostic basis.

The sample taken for sequencing was peripheral blood or thyroid tissue (not recorded which). The sequence was collected from an adult man with Graves' hyperthyroidism. The J gene is TRBJ1-4, the V gene TRBV2, with a possible D match to TRBD1 (6 bases). The CDR3 is CASKRGGGAQEKLFF. CDR3 bases: TGTGCCAGCAAGAGGGGTGGGGGGGCTCAAGAAAAACTGTTTTTT.